This T cell receptor (beta chain) appears in the sequencing data of a study of response to subunit inactivated influenza vaccine. Trimming took 4 bases from V and 9 from J, leaving 14 bases between them. The CDR3 is 13 residues long. The germline CDR1 and CDR2 sequences are SGHRS and YFSETQ. Study-wide findings and caveats: The authors offered the suggestion that each seasonal influenza vaccination recruits few new T cells.

Regarding this clonotype: Its antigen is not known.

TCRdb called the RT-PCR reads again in MiXCR, with one record for every CDR3 protein. The sample includes 540,000 or so distinct CDR3 sequences, over 10% of them seen just once. The V gene is TRBV5-1, the J gene TRBJ2-1, with D perhaps matching TRBD2 (6 bases). The sequence was collected from a man aged 50 or older who received an inactivated influenza vaccine. The sequences come from PBMCs from blood, collected roughly 45 days after vaccination. CDR3 sequence (DNA): TGCGCCAGCAGCCGCAAGCCGGGGGTTGAGCAGTTCTTC. Translated: CASSRKPGVEQFF.